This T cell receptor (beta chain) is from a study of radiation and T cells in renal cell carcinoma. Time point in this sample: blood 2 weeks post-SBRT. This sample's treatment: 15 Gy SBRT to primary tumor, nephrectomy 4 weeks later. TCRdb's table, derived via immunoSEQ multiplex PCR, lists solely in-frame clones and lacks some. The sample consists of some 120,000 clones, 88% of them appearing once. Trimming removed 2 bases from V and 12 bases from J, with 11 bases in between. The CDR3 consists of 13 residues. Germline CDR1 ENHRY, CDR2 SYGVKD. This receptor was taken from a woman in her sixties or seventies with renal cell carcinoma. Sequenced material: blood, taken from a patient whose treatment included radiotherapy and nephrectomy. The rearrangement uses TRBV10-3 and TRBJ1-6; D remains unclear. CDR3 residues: CAISERMELPLHF. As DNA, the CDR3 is TGTGCCATCAGTGAGAGGATGGAGTTACCCCTCCACTTT.